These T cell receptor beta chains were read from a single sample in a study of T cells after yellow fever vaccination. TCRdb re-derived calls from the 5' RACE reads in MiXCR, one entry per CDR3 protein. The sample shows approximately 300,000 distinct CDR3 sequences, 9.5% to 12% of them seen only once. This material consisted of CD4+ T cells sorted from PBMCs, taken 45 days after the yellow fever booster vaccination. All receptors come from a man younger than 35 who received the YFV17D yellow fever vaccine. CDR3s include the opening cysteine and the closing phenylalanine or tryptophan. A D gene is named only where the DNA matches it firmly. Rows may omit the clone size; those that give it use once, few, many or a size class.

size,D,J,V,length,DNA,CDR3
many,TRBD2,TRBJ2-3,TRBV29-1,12,TGCAGCGTTGCACTAGCGGTAGATACGCAGTATTTT,CSVALAVDTQYF
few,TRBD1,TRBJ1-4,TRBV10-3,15,TGTGCCATCAGTGAGTCGACAGGGGGCGGCGAAAAACTGTTTTTT,CAISESTGGGEKLFF
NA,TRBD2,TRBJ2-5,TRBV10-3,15,TGTGCCATCAGTGAGGCTAGCGGGGGACAAGAGACCCAGTACTTC,CAISEASGGQETQYF
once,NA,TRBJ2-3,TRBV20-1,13,TGCAGTCTGGGACGACCAGGGGCGGATACGCAGTATTTT,CSLGRPGADTQYF
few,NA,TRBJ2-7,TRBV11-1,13,TGTGCCAGCAGTATCTCAGGGACCTACGAGCAGTACTTC,CASSISGTYEQYF
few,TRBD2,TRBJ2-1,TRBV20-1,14,TGCAGTGCCGTTGGAGAAGCGGGGGTATATGAGCAGTTCTTC,CSAVGEAGVYEQFF
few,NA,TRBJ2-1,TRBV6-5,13,TGTGCCAGCAGTTACACTGTTCTCCGGGAGCAGTTCTTC,CASSYTVLREQFF
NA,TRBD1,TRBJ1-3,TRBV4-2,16,TGTGCCAGCAGCCAAACCGCAGGGGGCTCTGGAAACACCATATATTTT,CASSQTAGGSGNTIYF
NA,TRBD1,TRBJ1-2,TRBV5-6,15,TGTGCCAGCAGCTTTAAGGACAGGGACGGCTATGGCTACACCTTC,CASSFKDRDGYGYTF
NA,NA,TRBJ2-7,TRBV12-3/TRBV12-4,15,TGTGCCAGCAGCCTCGGGGGGCCCCTCTCCTACGAGCAGTACTTC,CASSLGGPLSYEQYF
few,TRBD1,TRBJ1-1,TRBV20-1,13,TGCAGTGGGATAGGGACAGCGAACACTGAAGCTTTCTTT,CSGIGTANTEAFF
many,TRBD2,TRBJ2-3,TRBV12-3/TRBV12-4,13,TGTGCCAGCAGTTTAGCGGGAGCGGGGCTGCAGTATTTT,CASSLAGAGLQYF
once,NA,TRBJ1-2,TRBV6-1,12,TGTGCCAGCAGTGAACAAAGCTATGGCTACACCTTC,CASSEQSYGYTF
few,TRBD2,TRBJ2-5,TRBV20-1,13,TGCAGTGCTACGTATAGCGGGAAAGAGACCCAGTACTTC,CSATYSGKETQYF
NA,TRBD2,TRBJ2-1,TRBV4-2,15,TGTGCCAGCAGCCGGTCTAGCGGGGGGGACAATGAGCAGTTCTTC,CASSRSSGGDNEQFF